Below are 5 T cell receptor beta chains sequenced from a single sample in a study of metastatic and nonmetastatic thyroid tumors. TCRdb reprocessed the PCR reads using MiXCR. The data contain approximately 32,000 clones, 18% of them seen just once; the ten biggest clones take up about 10%. Each patient went into thyroid surgery without having received any treatment. The sequenced sample was blood. The receptors originated from a female donor with papillary thyroid cancer or a benign thyroid nodule (not recorded which). Some clones in this sample may be carry-over from other donors' samples.

This rearrangement joins TRBV6-1 to TRBJ1-6; D gene unclear. With 6 bases removed from V and 7 bases from J, the gap between germline ends came to 10 bases. There are 13 residues in the CDR3. CDR1 is MNHNS and CDR2 is SASEGT in the germline V gene. CDR3 sequence reads: CASRTELNSPLHF. DNA for the CDR3: TGTGCCAGCAGGACGGAACTAAATTCACCCCTCCACTTT.

At least ten counts were recorded for this clone. The chain's CDR3 is CASSESGVGADTQYF. The CDR3, as DNA: TGCGCCAGCAGTGAGAGCGGGGTGGGAGCAGATACGCAGTATTTT. The rearrangement joins TRBV10-1 to TRBJ2-3, with TRBD2 identical over 7 bases. Trimming cost V 2 bases and J 4 bases; bases outside gene matches: 6. The CDR3 loop spans 15 amino acids. Germline CDR1 is WNHNN and CDR2 is SYGVQD (reference sequence).

V and J are TRBV11-2 and TRBJ2-7; 12 nucleotides align to TRBD2. Trimming took 0 bases from V and 7 from J; bases not matched to a gene: 4. Germline CDR1 and CDR2: SGHAT and FQNNGV. The CDR3 loop spans 15 amino acids. The chain's CDR3 is CASSLDPSGRGEQYF. In DNA, the CDR3 is TGTGCCAGCAGCTTAGATCCTAGCGGGAGGGGGGAGCAGTACTTC.

This clone was detected ten times or more. This could be a read error, since a much larger clone is one nucleotide away. The rearrangement joins TRBV2 to TRBJ1-2; tentatively, D is TRBD1 (5 bases). From germline, CDR1 is SNHLY and CDR2 FYNNEI. The CDR3 totals 12 residues. Written as DNA, the CDR3 is TGTGCCAGCATTTCGGGGGTGACCGGCTACGCCTTC. It yields the protein CASISGVTGYAF. Full variable domain (outside the CDR3, taken from reference TRBV2 and TRBJ1-2): EPEVTQTPSHQVTQMGQEVILRCVPISNHLYFYWYRQILGQKVEFLVSFYNNEISEKSEIFDDQFSVERPDGSNFTLKIRSTKLEDSAMYFCASISGVTGYAFGSGTRLTVV.

In this sample, this clone turned up many times. V and J are TRBV30 and TRBJ1-6, with 9 bases that match TRBD1. Germline CDR1 GTSNPN, CDR2 SVGIG (reference sequence). The CDR3 runs 14 residues. V lost 4 bases and J lost 10; bases outside the gene matches: 8. The CDR3 sequence: CAWKKGTGWSPLHF. The CDR3 DNA reads TGTGCCTGGAAAAAGGGGACAGGGTGGTCACCCCTCCACTTT. The entire variable domain, with the rest obtained from reference TRBV30 and TRBJ1-6, is as follows: SQTIHQWPATLVQPVGSPLSLECTVEGTSNPNLYWYRQAAGRGLQLLFYSVGIGQISSEVPQNLSASRPQDRQFILSSKKLLLSDSGFYLCAWKKGTGWSPLHFGNGTRLTVT.